The clone carrying this T cell receptor beta chain was counted once. Sequencing used immunoSEQ multiplex PCR; TCRdb keeps in-frame clones, though not all of them. The sample contains around 450,000 clones, roughly 91% of which appear only once. The data stem from a study of blood T cell repertoires in COVID-19. Germline values: CDR1 KGHDR, CDR2 SFDVKD. The CDR3 sequence is 14 residues long. V was shortened by 8 bases and J by 1 base, with 11 bases between the two germline ends. The chain uses TRBV24-1 and TRBJ2-1; a weak D match, TRBD2 (5 bases). The sample taken for sequencing was PBMCs or T cells enriched from blood (not recorded which). This sequence was found in a man younger than 30 who had recovered from COVID-19. The CDR3 bases are TGTGCCACCAAGAGGAGCGGATCCTACAATGAGCAGTTCTTC. Translating gives CATKRSGSYNEQFF.